A selection of T cell receptor beta chains follows, all from one sample in a study of blood T cells in healthy people across ages. MiXCR, applied by TCRdb to the 5' RACE reads, yields one record per CDR3 protein. The table records about 640,000 distinct CDR3 sequences, around three fifths of them present only once. Sample: blood. These receptors were obtained from a man in his 60s in good health. CDR3s include the opening cysteine and the closing phenylalanine or tryptophan. The D gene is left open where the match is weak. Part of the rows lack a size; the others show once, few, many or a class for expanded clones.

d_gene	v_gene	abundance	j_gene	CDR3aa	CDR3nt
-	TRBV6-5	-	TRBJ2-7	CASSRGAGAGQYF	TGTGCCAGCAGTCGGGGAGCAGGAGCCGGGCAGTACTTC
-	TRBV20-1	-	TRBJ2-6	CSASPRALSGANVLTF	TGCAGTGCCTCTCCGAGGGCCCTTAGTGGGGCCAACGTCCTGACTTTC
-	TRBV12-3/TRBV12-4	-	TRBJ2-7	CASSESTGDLYEQYF	TGTGCCAGCAGCGAGTCGACAGGAGACCTTTACGAGCAGTACTTC
-	TRBV4-1	-	TRBJ2-1	CASSQGRGGTSEQFF	TGCGCCAGCAGCCAAGGAAGAGGGGGTACAAGTGAGCAGTTCTTC
TRBD1	TRBV12-3/TRBV12-4	-	TRBJ2-7	CASRTGTGISYEQYF	TGTGCCAGCAGGACCGGGACAGGCATCTCCTACGAGCAGTACTTC
-	TRBV11-1	-	TRBJ2-4	CASSRDGGGRIQYF	TGTGCCAGCAGCCGCGATGGAGGGGGGCGCATTCAGTACTTC
-	TRBV6-2/TRBV6-3	-	TRBJ2-7	CVSSYEDNYEQYF	TGTGTCAGCAGTTACGAGGACAACTACGAGCAGTACTTC
-	TRBV6-1	once	TRBJ2-5	CASSHIKGYGETQYF	TGTGCCAGCAGCCACATAAAGGGGTATGGCGAGACCCAGTACTTC
-	TRBV2	-	TRBJ1-6	CASSEEQRLHF	TGTGCCAGCAGTGAAGAGCAGAGACTCCACTTT
-	TRBV20-1	-	TRBJ2-5	CSASSIQETQYF	TGCAGTGCTAGTTCGATACAAGAGACCCAGTACTTC
TRBD1	TRBV29-1	few	TRBJ2-1	CSVEASNRGTNNEQFF	TGCAGCGTTGAAGCTAGTAACAGGGGGACGAACAATGAGCAGTTCTTC
TRBD1	TRBV28	few	TRBJ1-2	CASIKPTGFDYGYTF	TGTGCCAGCATTAAACCGACAGGGTTCGACTATGGCTACACCTTC
TRBD1	TRBV24-1	many	TRBJ2-3	CATSDPAGQGFTDTQYF	TGTGCCACCAGTGATCCGGCCGGACAGGGGTTTACAGATACGCAGTATTTT
TRBD1	TRBV5-1	-	TRBJ2-1	CASSYDRGLYNEQFF	TGCGCCAGCAGCTATGACAGGGGGCTATACAATGAGCAGTTCTTC
-	TRBV5-1	few	TRBJ1-2	CASSLPTATNYGYTF	TGCGCCAGCAGCCTCCCGACAGCGACTAACTATGGCTACACCTTC
-	TRBV11-2	-	TRBJ2-3	CASSLPEGTQITDTQYF	TGTGCCAGCAGCTTGCCCGAGGGGACTCAGATTACAGATACGCAGTATTTT
-	TRBV14	-	TRBJ1-1	CASSSITQGSGTEAFF	TGTGCCAGCAGCTCAATAACCCAGGGGTCGGGCACTGAAGCTTTCTTT
-	TRBV5-1	-	TRBJ2-1	CASTWMGTEYVNEQFF	TGCGCCAGCACCTGGATGGGGACGGAGTACGTGAATGAGCAGTTCTTC
-	TRBV6-2/TRBV6-3	-	TRBJ1-1	CASSQTRGNTEAFF	TGTGCCAGCAGTCAAACCAGGGGGAACACTGAAGCTTTCTTT
-	TRBV28	-	TRBJ1-2	CASSLRRGRTYYGYTF	TGTGCCAGCAGTTTACGGAGGGGCAGGACTTACTATGGCTACACCTTC
TRBD1	TRBV29-1	-	TRBJ2-5	CSAGQGTETQYF	TGCAGCGCGGGACAGGGCACGGAGACCCAGTACTTC